The TCR beta chain described here comes from a study of kidney transplant recipient with SARS-CoV-2 infection. This CDR3 comprises 14 residues. V was shortened by 0 bases and J by 4 bases, with 10 bases between the two germline ends. The germline CDR1 and CDR2 sequences are SGHRS and YFSETQ. In its sample, this clonotype was seen many times. TCRdb independently ran MiXCR on the reads; one entry per CDR3 protein. The sample has under 250,000 distinct CDR3 sequences, about 30% seen once. The V gene is TRBV5-1, the J gene TRBJ2-5; no reliable D call. The input for sequencing was a blood sample, taken at baseline and on day 111 from a kidney transplant recipient. This TCR was sampled from a young adult male patient who had COVID-19 and was a kidney transplant recipient. A share of the T cells may be of graft donor origin. DNA for the CDR3: TGCGCCAGCAGCTTGGCGGCTGGATCAGAGACCCAGTACTTC. Translation: CASSLAAGSETQYF.